The rows below give T cell receptor beta chains drawn from one sample of a study of T cell repertoires in cytomegalovirus infection. TCRdb re-called the reads with MiXCR, one entry per CDR3 protein. The table has just under 550,000 distinct CDR3 sequences, about 25% seen once; the top ten hold about 13%. The source material was PBMCs. These receptors all come from a human donor in good health (CMV status not recorded). Some clones in this sample may be carry-over from other donors' samples. The CDR3 runs from the conserved cysteine through the conserved F or W. A D gene is named only where the DNA matches it firmly. Clone size is given for some rows only: seen once, a few or many times, or a class if the clone is expanded.

CDR3 DNA	CDR3 protein	clone size	V gene	CDR3 length	J gene	D gene
TGTGCTAGCAGCTCCCAACTCGAGCACGAGCAGTTCTTC	CASSSQLEHEQFF	many	TRBV7-7	13	TRBJ2-1	-
TGTGCCAGCAGCTTCTTTCTGGCGTCCGGGGAGCTGTTTTTT	CASSFFLASGELFF	-	TRBV11-2	14	TRBJ2-2	-
TGCAGTGTCTCAACAGTCACCCAGTACTTC	CSVSTVTQYF	-	TRBV20-1	10	TRBJ2-5	-
TGTGCCAGCACATGGGGACAGGGAGTAGGCAGCTCTGGAAACACCATATATTTT	CASTWGQGVGSSGNTIYF	many	TRBV7-2	18	TRBJ1-3	TRBD1
TGTGCCAGCACCGACAGTCTGGGTGAGCAGTTCTTC	CASTDSLGEQFF	once	TRBV6-6	12	TRBJ2-1	-
TGTGCCAGCAGTTACTCCCGGGCAGGGAGGGTCTTCTGGCCCCAGCATTTT	CASSYSRAGRVFWPQHF	-	TRBV6-6	17	TRBJ1-5	-
TGTGCCAGCAGTGATCTAACAGTAACTAACTATGGCTACACCTTC	CASSDLTVTNYGYTF	few	TRBV25-1	15	TRBJ1-2	-
TGTGCCAGCAGGCCCGTGGTGGGGAGCTCCTACGAGCAGTACTTC	CASRPVVGSSYEQYF	few	TRBV5-3	15	TRBJ2-7	-
TGTGCCAGCGGAGTAAGGGACAGGGGGATCGGGAAAGAGACCCAGTACTTC	CASGVRDRGIGKETQYF	few	TRBV7-8	17	TRBJ2-5	TRBD1
TGTGCCAGCAGTTACGACGTGAACACTGAAGCTTTCTTT	CASSYDVNTEAFF	many	TRBV7-8	13	TRBJ1-1	-
TGTGCCAGCTCACCACCGACTAGCGGCTACAATGAGCAGTTCTTC	CASSPPTSGYNEQFF	-	TRBV18	15	TRBJ2-1	TRBD2
TGTGCCAGCAGACCGTTGTGGGAAAACTATGGCTACACCTTC	CASRPLWENYGYTF	-	TRBV27	14	TRBJ1-2	-